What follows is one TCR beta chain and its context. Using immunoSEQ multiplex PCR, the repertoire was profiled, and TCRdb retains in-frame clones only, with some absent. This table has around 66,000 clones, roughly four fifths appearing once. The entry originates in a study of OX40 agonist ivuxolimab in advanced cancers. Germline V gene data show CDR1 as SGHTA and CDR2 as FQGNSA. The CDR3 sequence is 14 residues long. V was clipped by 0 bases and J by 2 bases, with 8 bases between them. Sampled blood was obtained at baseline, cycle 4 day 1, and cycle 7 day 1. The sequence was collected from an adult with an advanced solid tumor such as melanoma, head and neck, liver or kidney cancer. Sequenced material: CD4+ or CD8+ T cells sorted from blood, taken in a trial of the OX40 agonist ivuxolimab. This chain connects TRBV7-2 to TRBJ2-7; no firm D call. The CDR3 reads CASSLALGPYEQYF. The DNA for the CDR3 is TGTGCCAGCAGCTTAGCGCTGGGCCCCTACGAGCAGTACTTC.